The 8 T cell receptor beta chains reported below all come from one sample, sequenced in a study of OX40 agonist ivuxolimab in advanced cancers. Repertoires were generated with immunoSEQ multiplex PCR, while TCRdb's copy carries only in-frame clones and drops some. This table has 52,000 or so clones, approximately 87% appearing once. The material was CD4+ or CD8+ T cells sorted from blood, obtained in a trial of the OX40 agonist ivuxolimab. Receptors were obtained from an adult with an advanced solid tumor such as melanoma, head and neck, liver or kidney cancer.

The chain uses TRBV7-2 and TRBJ1-3; no clear D. CDR3 size: 15 residues. Deletions cut 1 base from V and 0 bases from J, with 7 bases between. Germline CDR1 SGHTA, CDR2 FQGNSA. The CDR3 is CASSLDGDSGNTIYF. The CDR3 nucleotides are TGTGCCAGCAGCTTAGACGGCGACTCTGGAAACACCATATATTTT.

This sequence joins TRBV5-1 and TRBJ1-4; 7 positions agree with TRBD1. The CDR3 sequence is 16 residues long. The V and J ends lost 0 bases and 6 bases, in that order; junction bases with no gene match: 8. Germline CDR1 and CDR2: SGHRS and YFSETQ. The CDR3 DNA sequence: TGCGCCAGCAGCTTGGCCAGAGGGACAGATGATGAAAAACTGTTTTTT. Its protein is CASSLARGTDDEKLFF.

V usage is TRBV4-1 and J usage is TRBJ1-2; maybe TRBD1 (6 bases). CDR3 size: 14 residues. CDR1 and CDR2 from the germline V gene are MGHRA and YSYEKL. Trimming removed 0 bases at V and 2 bases at J, with 7 bases between. The CDR3 DNA follows: TGCGCCAGCAGCCAAGAAGGGGGAAACTATGGCTACACCTTC. It codes for CASSQEGGNYGYTF.

This chain links TRBV5-4 with TRBJ1-4; D gene uncertain. CDR3 size: 14 residues. Germline CDR1 is SGHNT and CDR2 is YYREEE (reference sequence). The V and J ends lost 4 bases and 0 bases respectively, with 7 bases between them. The CDR3 bases are TGTGCCAGCAGCCGACAAACAACTAATGAAAAACTGTTTTTT. It specifies CASSRQTTNEKLFF.

This clone was counted once. The chain employs TRBV7-3 and TRBJ2-3; D tentatively reads TRBD1 or TRBD2 (5 bases each). Trimming removed 5 bases at V and 5 bases at J, with 17 bases between. The CDR3 totals 15 residues. Germline loops: CDR1 SGHTA, CDR2 FQGTGA. CDR3 residues: CASSPSTAQGDTQYF. The CDR3 nucleotides are TGTGCCAGCAGCCCTAGCACGGCCCAGGGAGATACGCAGTATTTT.

This rearrangement joins TRBV19 to TRBJ1-1; maybe TRBD1 (5 bases). The CDR3 covers 14 residues. The germline V and J ends were trimmed by 4 bases and 0 bases, with 9 bases remaining between them. CDR1 is LNHDA, CDR2 SQIVND, per germline (reference sequence). The CDR3 sequence: CASSTGAMNTEAFF. CDR3 in DNA: TGTGCCAGTAGTACCGGGGCGATGAACACTGAAGCTTTCTTT.

This clone occurred a few times. The CDR3 DNA reads TGTGCCAGCTCACCAGTGGGCGGTGGCACAGATACGCAGTATTTT. Translation: CASSPVGGGTDTQYF. This chain connects TRBV18 to TRBJ2-3, with unresolved D. V was cut by 2 bases and J by 1 base, with 10 bases left in between. Germline CDR1 reads KGHSH; CDR2 reads LQKENI. This CDR3 spans 15 amino acids.

DNA of the CDR3: TGTGCCAGCAGTTTTGCCTCTCTGGGGCTGGTATCGCTCAACGCTGAAGCTTTCTTT. The encoded protein is CASSFASLGLVSLNAEAFF. This chain joins TRBV27 and TRBJ1-1; D perhaps matches TRBD1 (5 bases). This CDR3 has 19 residues. CDR1 and CDR2 (germline): MNHEY, SMNVEV (reference sequence). Trimming left V 3 bases short and J 6 bases short, with 29 bases between.